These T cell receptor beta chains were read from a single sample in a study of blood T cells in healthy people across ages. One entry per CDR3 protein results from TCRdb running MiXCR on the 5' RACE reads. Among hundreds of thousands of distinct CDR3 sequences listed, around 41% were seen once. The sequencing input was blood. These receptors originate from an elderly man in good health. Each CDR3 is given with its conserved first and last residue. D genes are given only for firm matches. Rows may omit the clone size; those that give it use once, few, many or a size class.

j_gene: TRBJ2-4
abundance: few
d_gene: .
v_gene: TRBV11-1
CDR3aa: CASSLASQGVGNIQYF
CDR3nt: TGTGCCAGCAGCTTAGCATCTCAGGGAGTGGGAAACATTCAGTACTTC

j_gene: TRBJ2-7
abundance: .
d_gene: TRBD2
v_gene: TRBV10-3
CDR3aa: CAISESRGLAGLNYEQYF
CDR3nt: TGTGCCATCAGTGAGTCGCGGGGACTAGCGGGACTAAACTACGAGCAGTACTTC

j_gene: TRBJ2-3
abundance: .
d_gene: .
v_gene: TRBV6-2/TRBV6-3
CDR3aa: CASTPTQYF
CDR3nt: TGTGCCAGCACCCCTACGCAGTATTTT

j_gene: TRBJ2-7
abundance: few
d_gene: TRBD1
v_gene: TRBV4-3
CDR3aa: CASSQDWGQGAYEQYF
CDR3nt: TGCGCCAGCAGCCAAGATTGGGGACAGGGGGCCTACGAGCAGTACTTC

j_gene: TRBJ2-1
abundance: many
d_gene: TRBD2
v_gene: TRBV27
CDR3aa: CASSLRSGIYNEQFF
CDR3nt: TGTGCCAGCAGTTTACGTAGCGGGATCTACAATGAGCAGTTCTTC

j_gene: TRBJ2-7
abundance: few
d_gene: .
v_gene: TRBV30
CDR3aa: CAWRRAVSYEQYF
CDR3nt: TGTGCCTGGAGGAGGGCAGTCTCCTACGAGCAGTACTTC

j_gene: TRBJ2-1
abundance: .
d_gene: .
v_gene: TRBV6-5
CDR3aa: CASSPGGLLDNEQFF
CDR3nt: TGTGCCAGCAGCCCTGGGGGGCTACTTGACAATGAGCAGTTCTTC

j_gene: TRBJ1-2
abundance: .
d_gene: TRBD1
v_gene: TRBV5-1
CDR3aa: CASSSRPGTDVYGYTF
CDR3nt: TGCGCCAGCAGCTCACGACCTGGGACAGATGTCTATGGCTACACCTTC

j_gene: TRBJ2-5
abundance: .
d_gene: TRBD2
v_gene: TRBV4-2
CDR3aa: CVSSQEGHSGGPQETQYF
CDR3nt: TGTGTCAGCAGCCAAGAAGGCCACAGCGGGGGGCCCCAAGAGACCCAGTACTTC

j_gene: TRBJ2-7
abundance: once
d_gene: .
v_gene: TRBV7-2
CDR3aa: CASSSYTGNDEQYF
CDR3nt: TGTGCCAGCAGCTCCTATACGGGGAACGACGAGCAGTACTTC

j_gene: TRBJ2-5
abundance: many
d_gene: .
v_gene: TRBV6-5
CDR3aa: CASSLRTVQETQYF
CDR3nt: TGTGCCAGCAGCCTTAGGACAGTCCAAGAGACCCAGTACTTC

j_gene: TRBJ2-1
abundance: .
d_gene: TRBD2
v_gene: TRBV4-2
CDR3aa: CASSARTSGTNEQFF
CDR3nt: TGTGCCAGCAGCGCGCGGACTAGCGGGACCAATGAGCAGTTCTTC

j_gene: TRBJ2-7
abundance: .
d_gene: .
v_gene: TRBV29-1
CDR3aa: CSVLKAKGDYEQYF
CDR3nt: TGCAGCGTCCTTAAGGCCAAAGGGGACTACGAGCAGTACTTC

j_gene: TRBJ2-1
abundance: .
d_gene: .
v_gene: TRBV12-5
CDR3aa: CASGRYGPNEQFF
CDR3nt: TGTGCTAGTGGTCGTTACGGCCCCAATGAGCAGTTCTTC

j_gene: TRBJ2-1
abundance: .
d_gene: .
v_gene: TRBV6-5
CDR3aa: CASSQTGTRTNNEQFF
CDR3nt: TGTGCCAGCAGTCAGACCGGGACAAGGACAAACAATGAGCAGTTCTTC

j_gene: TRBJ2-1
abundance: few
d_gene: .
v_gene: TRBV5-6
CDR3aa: CASSLSPRGGYNEQFF
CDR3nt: TGTGCCAGCAGCTTGTCCCCAAGGGGTGGCTACAATGAGCAGTTCTTC

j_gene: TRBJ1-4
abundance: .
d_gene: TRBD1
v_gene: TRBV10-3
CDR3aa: CAISAGTGGAEKLFF
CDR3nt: TGTGCCATCAGTGCGGGGACAGGGGGCGCGGAAAAACTGTTTTTT

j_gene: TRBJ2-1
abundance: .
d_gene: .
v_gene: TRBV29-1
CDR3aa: CSADSAFPNEQFF
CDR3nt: TGCAGCGCTGACTCCGCGTTCCCCAATGAGCAGTTCTTC

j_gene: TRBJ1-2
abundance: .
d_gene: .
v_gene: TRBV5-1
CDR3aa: CASSLAPGDYGYTF
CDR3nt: TGCGCCAGCAGCTTGGCCCCCGGGGACTATGGCTACACCTTC

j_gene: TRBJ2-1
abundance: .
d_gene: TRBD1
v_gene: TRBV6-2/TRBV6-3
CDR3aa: CASSRPGGKQFF
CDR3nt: TGTGCCAGCAGTCGACCAGGGGGTAAGCAGTTCTTC

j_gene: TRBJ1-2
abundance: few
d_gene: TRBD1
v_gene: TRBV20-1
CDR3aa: CSALLRDRGSYGYTF
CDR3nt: TGCAGTGCCCTACTCCGGGACAGGGGTTCCTATGGCTACACCTTC

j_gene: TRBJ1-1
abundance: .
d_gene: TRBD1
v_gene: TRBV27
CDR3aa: CASSQQGAVNTEAFF
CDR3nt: TGTGCCAGCAGTCAACAGGGGGCAGTAAACACTGAAGCTTTCTTT

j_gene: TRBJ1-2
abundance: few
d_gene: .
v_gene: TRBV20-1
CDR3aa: CSAPAGSNYGYTF
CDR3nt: TGCAGTGCTCCAGCCGGTAGTAACTATGGCTACACCTTC

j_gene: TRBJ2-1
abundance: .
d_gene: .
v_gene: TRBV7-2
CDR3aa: CASSPDGGRGNEQFF
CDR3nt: TGTGCCAGCAGCCCAGACGGGGGCCGGGGCAATGAGCAGTTCTTC

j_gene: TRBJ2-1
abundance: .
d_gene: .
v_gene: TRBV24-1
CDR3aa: CATSDDSAEQFF
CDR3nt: TGTGCCACCAGTGATGACAGTGCTGAGCAGTTCTTC

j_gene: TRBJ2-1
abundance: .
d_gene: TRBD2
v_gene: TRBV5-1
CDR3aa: CASSAAVGGDHNEQFF
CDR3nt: TGCGCCAGCAGCGCCGCCGTCGGGGGGGACCACAATGAGCAGTTCTTC

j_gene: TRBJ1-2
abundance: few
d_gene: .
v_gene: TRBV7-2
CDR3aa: CASSPETNLNYGYTF
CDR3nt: TGTGCCAGCAGCCCCGAGACCAATCTGAACTATGGCTACACCTTC

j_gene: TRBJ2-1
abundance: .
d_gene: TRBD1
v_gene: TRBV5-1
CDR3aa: CASSLAGGTGYNEQFF
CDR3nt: TGCGCCAGCAGCTTGGCGGGCGGGACAGGGTACAATGAGCAGTTCTTC

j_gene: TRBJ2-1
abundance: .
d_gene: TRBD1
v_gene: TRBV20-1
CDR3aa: CSASPGGTGVGEQFF
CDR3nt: TGCAGTGCTAGCCCCGGGGGGACAGGGGTGGGTGAGCAGTTCTTC

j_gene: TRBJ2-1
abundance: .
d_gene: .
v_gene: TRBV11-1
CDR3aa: CASSLGIRPGQGRLAVDNEQFF
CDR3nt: TGTGCCAGCAGCTTAGGAATTCGACCGGGACAGGGGAGACTAGCGGTTGACAATGAGCAGTTCTTC

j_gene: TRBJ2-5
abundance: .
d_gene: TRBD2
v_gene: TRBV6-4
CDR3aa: CASSESSGGQETQYF
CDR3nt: TGTGCCAGCAGTGAGAGTAGCGGGGGGCAAGAGACCCAGTACTTC

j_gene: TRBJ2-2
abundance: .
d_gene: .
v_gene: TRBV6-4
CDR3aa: CASSEVPGGTGELFF
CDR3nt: TGTGCCAGCAGTGAGGTACCCGGGGGAACCGGGGAGCTGTTTTTT

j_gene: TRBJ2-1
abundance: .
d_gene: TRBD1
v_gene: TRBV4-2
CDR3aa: CASSPAGGGSSYNEQFF
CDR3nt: TGTGCCAGCAGCCCCGCAGGGGGTGGTAGCTCCTACAATGAGCAGTTCTTC

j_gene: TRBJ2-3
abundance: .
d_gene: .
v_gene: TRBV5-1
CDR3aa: CASSLRTTGSDTQYF
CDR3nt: TGCGCCAGCAGCTTAAGGACTACCGGATCAGATACGCAGTATTTT

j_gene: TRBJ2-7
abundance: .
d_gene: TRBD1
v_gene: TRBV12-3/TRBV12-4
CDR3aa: CASSSSTGALYEQYF
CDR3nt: TGTGCCAGCAGTTCGTCTACAGGGGCTCTGTACGAGCAGTACTTC

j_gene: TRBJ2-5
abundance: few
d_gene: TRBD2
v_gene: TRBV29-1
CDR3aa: CSVEVLAGERGETQYF
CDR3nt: TGCAGCGTTGAGGTGCTAGCGGGAGAGCGTGGGGAGACCCAGTACTTC

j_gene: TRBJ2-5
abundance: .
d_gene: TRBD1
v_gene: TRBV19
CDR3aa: CASSIPGTGFQETQYF
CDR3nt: TGTGCCAGTAGTATACCCGGGACAGGATTCCAAGAGACCCAGTACTTC

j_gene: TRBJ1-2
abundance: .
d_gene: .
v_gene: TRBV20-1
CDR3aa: CSASNVGKGYGYTF
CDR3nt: TGCAGTGCTAGTAATGTAGGGAAGGGCTATGGCTACACCTTC

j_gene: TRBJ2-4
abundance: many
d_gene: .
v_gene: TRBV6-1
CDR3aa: CASGALGGFAKNIQYF
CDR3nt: TGTGCCAGCGGTGCCCTGGGGGGATTTGCCAAAAACATTCAGTACTTC

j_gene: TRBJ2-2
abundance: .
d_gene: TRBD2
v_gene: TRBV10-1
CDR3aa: CASSFLAETGELFF
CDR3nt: TGCGCCAGCAGTTTTCTAGCGGAAACCGGGGAGCTGTTTTTT

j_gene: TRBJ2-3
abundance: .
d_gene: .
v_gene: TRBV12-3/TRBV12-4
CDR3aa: CASSHRRGMTDTQYF
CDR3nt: TGTGCCAGCAGTCATCGACGGGGGATGACAGATACGCAGTATTTT

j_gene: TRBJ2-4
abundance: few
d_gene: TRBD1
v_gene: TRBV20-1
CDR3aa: CSGLQGVAKNIQYF
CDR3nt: TGCAGTGGGTTACAGGGGGTAGCCAAAAACATTCAGTACTTC

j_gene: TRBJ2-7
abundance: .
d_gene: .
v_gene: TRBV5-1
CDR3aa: CASSLRGDVDEQYF
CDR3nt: TGCGCCAGCAGCTTGAGGGGCGACGTAGACGAGCAGTACTTC

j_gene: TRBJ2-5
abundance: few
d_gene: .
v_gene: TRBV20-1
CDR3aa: CSASYSRRQETQYF
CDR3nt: TGCAGTGCTTCCTATAGTCGGCGGCAAGAGACCCAGTACTTC